The present T cell receptor (beta chain) was sequenced within a study of T-cell reconstitution after alpha-beta-depleted transplantation in children. Points from the study as a whole: At day 60, the high TCRbeta diversity found in some patients originated from recipient T cells and thymic progenitors that had survived. Several hundred graft clones that had expanded were reportedly the source of alpha-beta T cells about two months after transplant.

This clonotype has just a few counts. Its antigen is not known. Unique molecular identifiers were used to barcode this TCRbeta library. TCRdb used MiXCR to reprocess the PCR reads, holding one entry per CDR3 protein. The sample includes 540,000 or so distinct CDR3 sequences, under 25% seen only once; the top ten take roughly 14%. Germline CDR1 is SGDLS and CDR2 is YYNGEE. The CDR3 totals 14 residues. V was clipped by 4 bases and J by 5 bases; unmatched bases: 8. V is TRBV9 and J is TRBJ2-7; 8 positions agree with TRBD1. Sample: PBMCs, mostly from graft donor cells, taken 360 days after TCRalphabeta/CD19-depleted stem cell transplant. This TCR was recovered from a boy under two years old who had a stem cell transplant for acute myeloid leukemia, so the T cells may come from the graft donor. The CDR3 protein is CASSPSTGVHEQYF. CDR3 in DNA: TGTGCCAGCAGCCCCTCGACAGGGGTCCACGAGCAGTACTTC.